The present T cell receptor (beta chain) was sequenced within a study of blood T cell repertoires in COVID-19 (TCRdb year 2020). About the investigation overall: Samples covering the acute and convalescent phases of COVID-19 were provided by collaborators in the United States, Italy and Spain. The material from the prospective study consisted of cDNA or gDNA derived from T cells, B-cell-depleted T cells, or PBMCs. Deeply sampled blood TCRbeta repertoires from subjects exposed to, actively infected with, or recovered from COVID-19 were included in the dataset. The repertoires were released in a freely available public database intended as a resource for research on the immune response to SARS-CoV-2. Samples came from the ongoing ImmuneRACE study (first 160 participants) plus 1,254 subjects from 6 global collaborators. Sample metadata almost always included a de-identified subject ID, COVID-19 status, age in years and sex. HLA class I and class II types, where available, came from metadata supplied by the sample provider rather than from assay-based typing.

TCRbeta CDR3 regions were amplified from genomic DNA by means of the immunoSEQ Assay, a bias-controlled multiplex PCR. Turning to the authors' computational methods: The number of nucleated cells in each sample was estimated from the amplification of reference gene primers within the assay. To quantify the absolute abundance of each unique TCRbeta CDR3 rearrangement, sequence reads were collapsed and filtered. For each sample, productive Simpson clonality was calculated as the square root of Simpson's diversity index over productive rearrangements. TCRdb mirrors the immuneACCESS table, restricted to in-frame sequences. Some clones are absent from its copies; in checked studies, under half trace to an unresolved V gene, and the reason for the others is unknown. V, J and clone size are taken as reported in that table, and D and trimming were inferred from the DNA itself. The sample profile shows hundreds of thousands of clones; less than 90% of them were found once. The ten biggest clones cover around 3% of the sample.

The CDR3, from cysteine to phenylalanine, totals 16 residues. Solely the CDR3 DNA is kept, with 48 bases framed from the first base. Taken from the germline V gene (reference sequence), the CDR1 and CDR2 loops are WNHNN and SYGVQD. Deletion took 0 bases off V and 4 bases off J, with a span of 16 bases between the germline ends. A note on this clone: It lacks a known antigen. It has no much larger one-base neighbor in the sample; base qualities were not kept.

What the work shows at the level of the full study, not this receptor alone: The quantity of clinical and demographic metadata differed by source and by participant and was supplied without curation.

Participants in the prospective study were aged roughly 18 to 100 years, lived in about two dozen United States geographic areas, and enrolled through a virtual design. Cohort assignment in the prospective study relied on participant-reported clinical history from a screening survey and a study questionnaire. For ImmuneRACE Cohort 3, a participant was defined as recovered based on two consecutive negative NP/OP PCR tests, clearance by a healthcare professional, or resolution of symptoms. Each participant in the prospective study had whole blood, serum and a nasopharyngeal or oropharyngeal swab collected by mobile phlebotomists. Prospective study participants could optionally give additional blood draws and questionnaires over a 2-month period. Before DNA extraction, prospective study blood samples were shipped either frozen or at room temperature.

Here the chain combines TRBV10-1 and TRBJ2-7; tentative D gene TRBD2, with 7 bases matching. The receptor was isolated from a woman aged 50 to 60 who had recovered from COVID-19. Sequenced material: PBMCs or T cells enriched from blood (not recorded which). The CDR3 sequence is CASSESRRGGGYEQYF. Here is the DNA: TGCGCCAGCAGTGAGTCGAGGCGAGGGGGGGGGTACGAGCAGTACTTC.